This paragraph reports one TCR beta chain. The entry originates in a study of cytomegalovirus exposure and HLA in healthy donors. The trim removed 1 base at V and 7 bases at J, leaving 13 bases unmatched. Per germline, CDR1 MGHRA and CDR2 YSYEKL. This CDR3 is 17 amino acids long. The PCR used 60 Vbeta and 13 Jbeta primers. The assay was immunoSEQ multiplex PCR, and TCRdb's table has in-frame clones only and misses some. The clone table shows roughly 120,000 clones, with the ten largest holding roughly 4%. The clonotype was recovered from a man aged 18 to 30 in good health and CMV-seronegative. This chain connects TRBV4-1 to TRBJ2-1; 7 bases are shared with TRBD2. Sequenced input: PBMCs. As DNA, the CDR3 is TGCGCCAGCAGCCAAGTCGTGGGGGGAGGGCCTTCGAATGAGCAGTTCTTC. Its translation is CASSQVVGGGPSNEQFF.